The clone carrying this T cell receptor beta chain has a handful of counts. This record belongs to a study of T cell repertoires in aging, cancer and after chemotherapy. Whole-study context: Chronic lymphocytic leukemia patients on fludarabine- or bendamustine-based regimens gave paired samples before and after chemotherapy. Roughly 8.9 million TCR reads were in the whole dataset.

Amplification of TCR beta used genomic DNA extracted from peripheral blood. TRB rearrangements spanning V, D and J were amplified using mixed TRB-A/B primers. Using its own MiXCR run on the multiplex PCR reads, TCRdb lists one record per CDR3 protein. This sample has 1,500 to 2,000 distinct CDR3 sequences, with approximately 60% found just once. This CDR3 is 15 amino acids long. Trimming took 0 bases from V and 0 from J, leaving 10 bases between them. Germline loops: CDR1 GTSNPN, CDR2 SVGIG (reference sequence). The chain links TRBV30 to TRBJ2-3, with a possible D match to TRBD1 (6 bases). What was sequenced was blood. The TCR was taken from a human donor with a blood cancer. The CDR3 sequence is CAWSVPRGSTDTQYF. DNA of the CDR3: TGTGCCTGGAGTGTACCGAGGGGGAGCACAGATACGCAGTATTTT. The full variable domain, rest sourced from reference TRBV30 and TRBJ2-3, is SQTIHQWPATLVQPVGSPLSLECTVEGTSNPNLYWYRQAAGRGLQLLFYSVGIGQISSEVPQNLSASRPQDRQFILSSKKLLLSDSGFYLCAWSVPRGSTDTQYFGPGTRLTVL.